Presented here are 26 T cell receptor beta chains from one specimen sequenced in a study of blood T cell repertoires in COVID-19. Assay used: immunoSEQ multiplex PCR; TCRdb lists only in-frame clones, some missing. Here the sample spans nearly 50,000 clones, about 87% being singletons. Sequenced sample: peripheral blood. These receptors came from a woman at least 80 years old with COVID-19, enrolled during active disease.

In its sample, this clone was seen once. This chain connects TRBV27 to TRBJ1-2; D is unclear. The germline gives CDR1 MNHEY, CDR2 SMNVEV (reference sequence). CDR3 length equals 11 residues. Trimming pared 4 bases from V and 4 bases from J, leaving 4 bases between. The CDR3 DNA follows: TGTGCCAGCAGTTCCGGCTATGGCTACACCTTC. It specifies CASSSGYGYTF.

The V and J genes are TRBV15 and TRBJ2-1; 11 nucleotides line up with TRBD2. The germline gives CDR1 LNHNV, CDR2 YYDKDF (reference sequence). With 5 bases clipped from V and 3 bases from J, the junction kept 6 bases outside the gene matches. This CDR3 region has 16 residues. CDR3 DNA: TGTGCCACCAGCCCAGGGACTAGCGGATTCTACAATGAGCAGTTCTTC. It yields the protein CATSPGTSGFYNEQFF.

This rearrangement joins TRBV6-5 to TRBJ2-7; D gene unclear. V lost 0 bases and J lost 0, with 6 bases in between. CDR1 is MNHEY, CDR2 SVGAGI, per germline. The CDR3 contains 14 residues. The CDR3 sequence is CASSYSIASYEQYF. DNA of the CDR3: TGTGCCAGCAGTTACTCGATAGCCTCCTACGAGCAGTACTTC.

The V call is TRBV5-1, the J call TRBJ2-5; TRBD2 might be the D (5 bases). V lost 0 bases, J lost 3 bases, and 9 bases lay in between. The CDR3 has 14 residues. Germline-derived CDR1 and CDR2 are SGHRS and YFSETQ. DNA of the CDR3: TGCGCCAGCAGCTTGGGTAATAGCGAAGAGACCCAGTACTTC. Translated, it gives CASSLGNSEETQYF.

The genes are TRBV28 and TRBJ2-1; D is possibly TRBD1 (6 bases). Germline V gene data show CDR1 as MDHEN and CDR2 as SYDVKM. CDR3 size: 13 residues. Deletions cut 7 bases from V and 8 bases from J, with 15 bases between. The CDR3 DNA reads as TGTGCCAGCACCCCAGGGGTCGTGGATGAGCAGTTCTTC. Residues: CASTPGVVDEQFF.

The J gene is TRBJ2-1, the V gene TRBV5-1, with D perhaps TRBD2 (6 bases). Germline CDR1 is SGHRS and CDR2 is YFSETQ. The CDR3 extends over 15 amino acids. The ends were cut back, 4 bases at V and 8 bases at J, with 19 bases in the middle. CDR3 loop: CASSPAWGLLDEQFF. The CDR3 coding sequence is TGCGCCAGCAGCCCGGCTTGGGGACTTTTGGATGAGCAGTTCTTC. Looking up the rest from reference TRBV5-1 and TRBJ2-1 gives the full variable domain: KAGVTQTPRYLIKTRGQQVTLSCSPISGHRSVSWYQQTPGQGLQFLFEYFSETQRNKGNFPGRFSGRQFSNSRSEMNVSTLELGDSALYLCASSPAWGLLDEQFFGPGTRLTVL.

The gene calls are TRBV27 and TRBJ2-1; D may be TRBD2 (6 bases). This CDR3 region has 16 residues. The germline V gene has CDR1 MNHEY and CDR2 SMNVEV (reference sequence). V was trimmed by 0 bases and J by 3 bases, leaving 12 bases between them. CDR3 DNA: TGTGCCAGCAGTTTATCGTTAGCGGCGTTCTACAATGAGCAGTTCTTC. This sequence encodes CASSLSLAAFYNEQFF.

This chain joins TRBV19 and TRBJ1-4, with 9 bases lining up with TRBD1. This CDR3 contains 16 residues. Trimming cost V 7 bases and J 7 bases; bases outside gene matches: 13. Germline CDR1 LNHDA, CDR2 SQIVND (reference sequence). The CDR3 DNA reads as TGTGCCAGTACCACAGGGGGCGCATTGTTTGGTGAAAAACTGTTTTTT. This translates into CASTTGGALFGEKLFF.

The chain employs TRBV24-1 and TRBJ1-5; D gene uncertain. V dropped 2 bases and J dropped 2 bases, with 9 bases sitting between them. This CDR3 contains 15 residues. CDR1 is KGHDR and CDR2 is SFDVKD in the germline V gene. CDR3 bases: TGTGCCACCAGTGATTCGATTGGAGGCAATCAGCCCCAGCATTTT. Translated, it gives CATSDSIGGNQPQHF.

The V and J genes are TRBV19 and TRBJ1-1; TRBD1 might be the D (5 bases). The CDR3 spans 17 residues. CDR1 and CDR2 from the germline V gene are LNHDA and SQIVND (reference sequence). With 6 bases removed from V and 5 bases from J, the gap between germline ends came to 25 bases. The CDR3 DNA sequence: TGTGCCAGTAGCCGCCTGGGGGGTCTAACAGGTGGGACTGAAGCTTTCTTT. This translates into CASSRLGGLTGGTEAFF.

The CDR3 region is CASSPGTGRNTGELFF. The CDR3 DNA follows: TGTGCCAGCAGCCCAGGGACAGGGCGCAACACCGGGGAGCTGTTTTTT. The J gene is TRBJ2-2, the V gene TRBV7-3; 9 positions agree with TRBD1. CDR1 is SGHTA and CDR2 is FQGTGA in the germline V gene. Trimming cost V 5 bases and J 2 bases; bases outside gene matches: 6. The CDR3 contains 16 residues.

V is TRBV2 and J is TRBJ2-3, with unresolved D. From germline, CDR1 is SNHLY and CDR2 FYNNEI. The CDR3 runs 13 residues. Trimming shortened V by 7 bases and J by 7 bases, and 15 bases separated the two germline ends. CDR3 sequence (DNA): TGTGCCAGCAACGCACCGAGTCTAAATACGCAGTATTTT. Translating it yields CASNAPSLNTQYF.

The V gene is TRBV4-2, the J gene TRBJ2-7; 9 bases match TRBD2. This CDR3 is built from 14 residues. Germline loops: CDR1 LGHNA, CDR2 YNFKEQ. V was clipped by 8 bases and J by 0 bases; unmatched bases: 5. Written as DNA, the CDR3 is TGTGCCAGCCGGCGGGGGGGGAGCTCCTACGAGCAGTACTTC. It yields the protein CASRRGGSSYEQYF.

The rearrangement joins TRBV9 to TRBJ2-5; 7 positions agree with TRBD2. After removal of 3 bases from V and 2 bases from J, the junction contained 10 bases not matched to a gene. The CDR3 runs to 16 residues. Germline CDR1 reads SGDLS; CDR2 reads YYNGEE. The CDR3: CASSASPGLRQETQYF. The CDR3 DNA is TGTGCCAGCAGCGCTTCACCGGGACTAAGACAAGAGACCCAGTACTTC.

The chain has TRBV19 and TRBJ2-3; TRBD1 matches at 7 bases. The germline V gene encodes CDR1 LNHDA and CDR2 SQIVND (reference sequence). The J segment lost 2 bases and the V segment lost 3 bases, leaving 8 bases of the junction unmatched. CDR3 size: 16 residues. The CDR3 here is CASSITGTVATDTQYF. CDR3 bases: TGTGCCAGTAGTATTACGGGGACAGTTGCCACAGATACGCAGTATTTT.

The chain links TRBV2 to TRBJ1-2, with 8 bases fitting TRBD1. This CDR3 is built from 13 residues. The V and J ends lost 7 bases and 6 bases, in that order; junction bases with no gene match: 7. Germline V gene data show CDR1 as SNHLY and CDR2 as FYNNEI. CDR3: CASIPQGVDGYTF. CDR3 bases: TGTGCCAGCATCCCACAGGGGGTTGATGGCTACACCTTC.

This chain uses TRBV30 with TRBJ1-6, with TRBD1 matching over 7 bases. Trimming at V came to 1 base and at J to 4 bases, leaving 4 bases not matched to a gene. From germline, CDR1 is GTSNPN and CDR2 SVGIG (reference sequence). The CDR3 is 15 amino acids. The CDR3 DNA follows: TGTGCCTGGAGTGGACAGGGTGTATATAATTCACCCCTCCACTTT. Amino acids: CAWSGQGVYNSPLHF.

This chain links TRBV28 with TRBJ1-6; TRBD1 matches at 7 bases. CDR3 length: 15 amino acids. Trimming took 10 bases from V and 7 from J; bases not matched to a gene: 13. CDR1 MDHEN and CDR2 SYDVKM come from the germline V gene. CDR3 nucleotide sequence: TGTGCCACCAGGGGGGAACACAGGGTGAATTCACCCCTCCACTTT. Its protein is CATRGEHRVNSPLHF.

This clone was observed a few times. V gene TRBV25-1 combines with J gene TRBJ1-2; D is ambiguous. The V gene's germline CDR1 is MGHDK and CDR2 SYGVNS. The CDR3 length is 16 residues. The V gene lost 9 bases and the J gene lost 5 bases, with 25 bases spanning the gap. CDR3 sequence: CARRYLRIWPTYGYTF. CDR3 coding DNA: TGTGCCAGGAGGTACCTTAGGATATGGCCAACGTATGGCTACACCTTC.

The chain combines TRBV5-5 with TRBJ2-3, with TRBD2 matching 14 bases. The V segment lost 3 bases and the J segment 2 bases; nucleotides outside the gene matches: 2. In germline, CDR1 is SGHKS, CDR2 YYEKEE (reference sequence). This CDR3 region has 16 residues. The CDR3 loop is CASSWTSGRITDTQYF. CDR3 nucleotide sequence: TGTGCCAGCAGCTGGACTAGCGGGAGGATCACAGATACGCAGTATTTT.

The genes are TRBV2 and TRBJ2-1; 7 positions agree with TRBD2. Trimming at V came to 2 bases and at J to 4 bases, leaving 8 bases not matched to a gene. The CDR3 runs 16 residues. The V gene's germline CDR1 is SNHLY and CDR2 FYNNEI. The DNA of the CDR3 is TGTGCCAGCAGTGAACTTGCTAGCGGATATTACAATGAGCAGTTCTTC. Translation: CASSELASGYYNEQFF.

The CDR3 DNA reads TGTGCCAGCAGTACAACAATGACTAGCTACAATGAGCAGTTCTTC. It specifies CASSTTMTSYNEQFF. The chain combines TRBV27 with TRBJ2-1; D may be TRBD2 (6 bases). The CDR3 totals 15 residues. Per the germline V gene, CDR1 is MNHEY and CDR2 is SMNVEV (reference sequence). The V end lost 5 bases, the J end lost 3 bases, and 14 bases lay between the germline ends.

The rearrangement uses TRBV24-1 and TRBJ1-2; 8 bases agree with TRBD1. The V gene end was trimmed by 4 bases and the J gene end by 6 bases; junction bases not matched to a gene: 12. Germline loops: CDR1 KGHDR, CDR2 SFDVKD. The CDR3 totals 16 residues. The CDR3 region is CATSETRGDRTHGYTF. The DNA of the CDR3 is TGTGCCACCAGTGAGACTCGAGGGGACAGGACCCATGGCTACACCTTC.

J is TRBJ1-6 and V is TRBV4-2; D not resolved. Trimming stripped 10 bases from V and 2 bases from J, with 15 bases between. Germline V gene data show CDR1 as LGHNA and CDR2 as YNFKEQ. The CDR3 covers 15 residues. The CDR3 sequence: CATTNEVAYNSPLHF. In nucleotides, the CDR3 is TGTGCCACAACGAACGAGGTAGCCTATAATTCACCCCTCCACTTT.

This clone was seen only a few times. The chain couples TRBV5-6 to TRBJ1-3; no reliable D call. V was clipped by 4 bases and J by 0 bases, with 8 bases between them. The CDR3 extends over 14 amino acids. The germline V gene has CDR1 SGHDT and CDR2 YYEEEE. This CDR3 reads CASSRSGSGNTIYF. Written as DNA, the CDR3 is TGTGCCAGCAGCCGGTCGGGCTCTGGAAACACCATATATTTT.

The chain couples TRBV30 to TRBJ1-2; no reliable D call. The CDR3 is 13 amino acids. V was pared by 0 bases and J by 2 bases, with 7 bases between. The germline V gene encodes CDR1 GTSNPN and CDR2 SVGIG (reference sequence). The CDR3 bases are TGTGCCTGGAGTGTACTGGGCAACTATGGCTACACCTTC. Protein: CAWSVLGNYGYTF.